These T cell receptor beta chains were read from a single sample in a study of cytomegalovirus exposure and HLA in healthy donors. Repertoires were generated with immunoSEQ multiplex PCR, while TCRdb's copy carries only in-frame clones and drops some. This table holds around 200,000 clones, around 83% found once. What was sequenced was PBMCs. The source is a middle-aged man in good health and CMV-seronegative. CDR3s include the opening cysteine and the closing phenylalanine or tryptophan. A D gene is named only where the DNA matches it firmly. Only some rows state a clone size, as once, few, many or a class for expanded clones.

v_gene,d_gene,j_gene,abundance,CDR3aa,CDR3nt
TRBV5-1,-,TRBJ1-2,-,CASSLMADTRYGYTF,TGCGCCAGCAGCCTAATGGCGGACACGAGGTATGGCTACACCTTC
TRBV5-1,TRBD2,TRBJ2-3,-,CASSFGAGGSSDTQYF,TGCGCCAGCAGCTTTGGGGCGGGCGGGAGTTCAGATACGCAGTATTTT
TRBV7-9,TRBD2,TRBJ2-2,-,CASSPRIGGDRHGELFF,TGTGCCAGCAGCCCCAGGATCGGGGGGGACCGACACGGGGAGCTGTTTTTT
TRBV7-2,-,TRBJ2-5,-,CASSLAKLAGTQETQYF,TGTGCCAGCAGCTTAGCAAAGTTGGCAGGGACTCAAGAGACCCAGTACTTC
TRBV2,-,TRBJ1-1,once,CASSEDSYTEAFF,TGTGCCAGCAGTGAAGACAGTTACACTGAAGCTTTCTTT
TRBV5-1,TRBD2,TRBJ2-7,once,CASSLRVAGAEQYF,TGCGCCAGCAGCTTGAGGGTAGCGGGGGCCGAGCAGTACTTC
TRBV5-4,TRBD2,TRBJ2-4,-,CASSIAGTSGRWIQYF,TGTGCCAGCAGCATAGCCGGGACTAGCGGGAGATGGATTCAGTACTTC
TRBV10-3,-,TRBJ2-7,-,CAISEAGYEQYF,TGTGCCATCAGTGAGGCAGGGTACGAGCAGTACTTC
TRBV6-5,-,TRBJ1-1,-,CASVGQGIVSTEAFF,TGTGCCAGCGTGGGGCAGGGGATAGTCAGCACTGAAGCTTTCTTT
TRBV7-2,TRBD1,TRBJ1-4,few,CASSFRGPTGEKLFF,TGTGCCAGCAGCTTCAGGGGGCCGACTGGTGAAAAACTGTTTTTT
TRBV6-1,-,TRBJ1-5,-,CASSEVGGGNQPQHF,TGTGCCAGCAGTGAAGTCGGGGGTGGCAATCAGCCCCAGCATTTT
TRBV4-1,-,TRBJ2-7,-,CASSQTRGRSYEQYF,TGCGCCAGCAGCCAGACGCGGGGGCGGTCCTACGAGCAGTACTTC
TRBV7-9,-,TRBJ1-1,few,CASSTGQSNTEAFF,TGTGCCAGCAGCACCGGACAATCGAACACTGAAGCTTTCTTT
TRBV6-5,-,TRBJ1-2,-,CASSYSFYSRTYGYTF,TGTGCCAGCAGTTACTCGTTTTACAGCCGAACCTATGGCTACACCTTC
TRBV7-2,TRBD1,TRBJ2-2,-,CASSLTPGGNTGELFF,TGTGCCAGCAGCTTAACCCCAGGGGGCAACACCGGGGAGCTGTTTTTT
TRBV5-1,TRBD2,TRBJ2-3,-,CASSTGLAGGSSTDTQYF,TGCGCCAGCAGCACTGGACTAGCGGGAGGAAGTAGCACAGATACGCAGTATTTT
TRBV18,-,TRBJ2-1,-,CASSPLSTSGNEQFF,TGTGCCAGCTCACCATTGAGTACCAGCGGCAATGAGCAGTTCTTC
TRBV9,-,TRBJ1-5,-,CASSAGSFLNQPQHF,TGTGCCAGCAGCGCCGGGAGTTTTCTCAATCAGCCCCAGCATTTT
TRBV6-6,-,TRBJ1-1,-,CASSYPGNTEAFF,TGTGCCAGCAGTTATCCGGGTAACACTGAAGCTTTCTTT
TRBV28,-,TRBJ2-7,-,CASSFRYEQYF,TGTGCCAGCAGTTTCCGCTACGAGCAGTACTTC
TRBV5-1,TRBD2,TRBJ2-5,-,CASSPGTSGSYPETQYF,TGCGCCAGCAGCCCCGGGACTAGCGGGAGTTATCCGGAGACCCAGTACTTC
TRBV6-1,-,TRBJ2-7,-,CASSEAQHREQYF,TGTGCCAGCAGTGAAGCGCAACACCGCGAGCAGTACTTC
TRBV11-2,TRBD2,TRBJ2-1,-,CASRGGTSAYNEQFF,TGTGCCAGCAGGGGGGGGACTAGCGCGTACAATGAGCAGTTCTTC
TRBV7-9,TRBD1,TRBJ1-6,few,CSSSARTGGNSPLHF,TGTTCCAGCAGCGCCCGGACAGGGGGCAATTCACCCCTCCACTTT
TRBV23-1,-,TRBJ2-1,-,CASSQWRGSLGNEQFF,TGCGCCAGCAGTCAATGGCGGGGCTCGCTGGGGAATGAGCAGTTCTTC
TRBV6-5,TRBD1,TRBJ1-4,-,CASSWTGRATNEKLFF,TGTGCCAGCAGTTGGACAGGGCGTGCAACTAATGAAAAACTGTTTTTT
TRBV18,TRBD2,TRBJ2-3,-,CASSPPAGEDTQYF,TGTGCCAGCTCACCACCAGCGGGAGAGGATACGCAGTATTTT
TRBV7-2,-,TRBJ2-3,-,CASSLMSAPDTQYF,TGTGCCAGCAGCTTAATGAGCGCTCCCGATACGCAGTATTTT
TRBV30,TRBD2,TRBJ2-1,-,CAWRGQGTSGSWYEQFF,TGTGCCTGGAGGGGACAGGGGACTAGCGGGAGTTGGTATGAGCAGTTCTTC
TRBV5-1,-,TRBJ1-2,-,CASSPPAGYGYTF,TGCGCCAGCAGCCCCCCGGCGGGGTATGGCTACACCTTC
TRBV7-6,-,TRBJ1-6,-,CASSPLSGRGNSPLHF,TGTGCCAGCAGCCCCCTCTCGGGCAGGGGTAATTCACCCCTCCACTTT
TRBV19,TRBD1,TRBJ2-7,-,CASSPSQGRYEQYF,TGTGCCAGTAGCCCGTCACAGGGGCGCTACGAGCAGTACTTC
TRBV5-6,-,TRBJ2-3,-,CASSLAGTDTQYF,TGTGCCAGCAGCTTGGCGGGTACAGATACGCAGTATTTT
TRBV6-5,-,TRBJ2-7,-,CASSYSHRTYEQYF,TGTGCCAGCAGTTACTCCCACAGGACCTACGAGCAGTACTTC
TRBV19,TRBD1,TRBJ1-1,-,CASSIWGQGVNTEAFF,TGTGCCAGTAGTATTTGGGGGCAGGGGGTGAACACTGAAGCTTTCTTT
TRBV2,-,TRBJ2-5,-,CASSPSGETQYF,TGTGCCAGCAGCCCCAGCGGGGAGACCCAGTACTTC
TRBV19,-,TRBJ1-2,few,CASSKGQDYGYTF,TGTGCCAGTAGTAAGGGACAAGACTATGGCTACACCTTC
TRBV9,-,TRBJ1-3,-,CASSTRDTYSGNTIYF,TGTGCCAGCAGCACCCGGGACACTTACTCTGGAAACACCATATATTTT
TRBV25-1,-,TRBJ2-4,once,CATQPAGATKNIQYF,TGTGCCACCCAACCGGCAGGGGCAACCAAAAACATTCAGTACTTC
TRBV28,-,TRBJ2-1,-,CAITSYRGRKFF,TGTGCCATCACGTCTTACCGGGGAAGAAAGTTCTTC
TRBV5-1,-,TRBJ1-2,-,CASSSAATTNYGYTF,TGCGCCAGCAGCTCGGCGGCAACTACTAACTATGGCTACACCTTC
TRBV7-2,TRBD1,TRBJ1-1,few,CASRGGAGTEAFF,TGTGCCAGCAGAGGGGGCGCGGGCACTGAAGCTTTCTTT
TRBV19,-,TRBJ2-7,-,CASSTRDSNYEQYF,TGTGCCAGTAGTACGCGGGACAGCAACTACGAGCAGTACTTC
TRBV9,-,TRBJ2-2,-,CASSVSRTTNTGELFF,TGTGCCAGCAGCGTTTCCAGGACAACGAACACCGGGGAGCTGTTTTTT
TRBV7-6,-,TRBJ2-7,once,CASSLRDRAGSVYEQYF,TGTGCCAGCAGCTTAAGAGATCGGGCGGGCAGCGTCTACGAGCAGTACTTC
TRBV6-5,-,TRBJ1-6,few,CASSPGRSPLHF,TGTGCCAGCAGCCCAGGGCGATCACCCCTCCACTTT
TRBV6-1,TRBD1,TRBJ1-1,-,CASFRTGPEAFF,TGTGCCAGTTTCCGGACAGGGCCTGAAGCTTTCTTT
TRBV7-9,TRBD2,TRBJ2-1,-,CASSVLGTSGRPPFF,TGTGCCAGCAGCGTGTTGGGGACTAGCGGGAGGCCACCGTTCTTC
TRBV4-1,TRBD1,TRBJ2-7,few,CASSQDGGQGVNEQYF,TGCGCCAGCAGCCAAGATGGGGGACAGGGAGTCAACGAGCAGTACTTC
TRBV12-5,-,TRBJ2-6,-,CASGLVDGGSPGANVLTF,TGTGCTAGTGGTTTGGTAGATGGGGGGTCGCCTGGGGCCAACGTCCTGACTTTC
TRBV4-1,-,TRBJ1-5,few,CASSPLNRNNQPQHF,TGCGCCAGCAGCCCCCTTAACAGGAACAATCAGCCCCAGCATTTT
TRBV19,-,TRBJ2-5,-,CASSGFGETQYF,TGTGCCAGTAGTGGGTTCGGGGAGACCCAGTACTTC
TRBV4-1,-,TRBJ1-2,-,CASSQDSNPNYGYTF,TGCGCCAGCAGCCAAGATTCTAACCCTAACTATGGCTACACCTTC
TRBV7-6,-,TRBJ2-1,-,CASSLALQLVGEQFF,TGTGCCAGCAGCTTAGCGTTACAGCTTGTTGGTGAGCAGTTCTTC
TRBV4-3,-,TRBJ1-2,-,CASSQETGISYGYTF,TGCGCCAGCAGCCAAGAAACAGGGATATCCTATGGCTACACCTTC